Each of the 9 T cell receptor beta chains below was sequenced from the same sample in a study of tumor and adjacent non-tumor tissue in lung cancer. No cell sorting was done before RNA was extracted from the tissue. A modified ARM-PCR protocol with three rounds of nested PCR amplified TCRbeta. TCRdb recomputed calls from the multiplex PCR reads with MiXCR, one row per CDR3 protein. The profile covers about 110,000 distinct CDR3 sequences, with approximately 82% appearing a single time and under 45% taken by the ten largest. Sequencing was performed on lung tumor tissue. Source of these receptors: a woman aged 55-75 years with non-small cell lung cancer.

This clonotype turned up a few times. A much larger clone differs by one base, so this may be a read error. The CDR3 sequence is CASNPRGSGNTIYF. The CDR3 DNA sequence: TGTGCCAGCAACCCTCGGGGGAGCGGAAACACCATATATTTT. This chain uses TRBV12-3 or TRBV12-4 with TRBJ1-3, with D perhaps matching TRBD1 (5 bases). The CDR3 loop spans 14 amino acids. Trimming left V 7 bases short and J 4 bases short, with 14 bases between.

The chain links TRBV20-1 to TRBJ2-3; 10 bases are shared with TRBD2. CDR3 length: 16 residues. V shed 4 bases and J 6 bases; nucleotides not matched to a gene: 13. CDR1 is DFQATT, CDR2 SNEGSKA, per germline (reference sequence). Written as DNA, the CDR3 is TGCAGTGCTACCCTCGAACTAGCGGGAATCGATGATACGCAGTATTTT. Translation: CSATLELAGIDDTQYF.

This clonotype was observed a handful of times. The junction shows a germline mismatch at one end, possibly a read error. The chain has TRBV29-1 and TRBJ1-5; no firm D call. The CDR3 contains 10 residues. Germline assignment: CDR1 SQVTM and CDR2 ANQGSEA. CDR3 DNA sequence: TGCAGTGTTGGTCCGCAGTCCCAGCATTTT. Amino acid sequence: CSVGPQSQHF.

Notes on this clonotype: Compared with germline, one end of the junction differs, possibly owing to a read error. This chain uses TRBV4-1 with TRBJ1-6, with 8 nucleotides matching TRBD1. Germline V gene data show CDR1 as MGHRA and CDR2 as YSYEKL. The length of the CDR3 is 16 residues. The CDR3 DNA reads TGCGTCAGCAGCCTACTGTGGACAGGGATGAATTCACCCCCCCATTTT. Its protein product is CVSSLLWTGMNSPPHF.

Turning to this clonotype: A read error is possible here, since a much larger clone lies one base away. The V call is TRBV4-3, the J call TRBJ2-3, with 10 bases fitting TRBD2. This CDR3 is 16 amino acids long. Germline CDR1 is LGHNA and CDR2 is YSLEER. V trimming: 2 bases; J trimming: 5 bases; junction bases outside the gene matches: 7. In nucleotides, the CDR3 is TGCGCCAGCAGCCAATCCAGCGGGAGGGGGGTAGATACGCAGTATTTT. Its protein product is CASSQSSGRGVDTQYF.

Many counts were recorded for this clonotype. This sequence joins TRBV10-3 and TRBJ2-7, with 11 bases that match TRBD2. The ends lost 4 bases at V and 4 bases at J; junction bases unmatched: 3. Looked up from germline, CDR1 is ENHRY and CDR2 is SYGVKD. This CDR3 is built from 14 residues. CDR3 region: CAISAGTSGYEQYF. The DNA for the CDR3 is TGTGCCATCAGTGCCGGGACTAGCGGATACGAGCAGTACTTC.

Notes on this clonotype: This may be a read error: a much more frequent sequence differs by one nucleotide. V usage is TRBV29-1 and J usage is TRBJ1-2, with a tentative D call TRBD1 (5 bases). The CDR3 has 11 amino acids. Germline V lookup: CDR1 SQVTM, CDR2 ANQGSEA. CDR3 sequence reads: CSVPSRGGYIF. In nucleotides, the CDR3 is TGCAGCGTTCCAAGTAGGGGTGGCTACATCTTC. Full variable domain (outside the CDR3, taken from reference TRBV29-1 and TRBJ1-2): SAVISQKPSRDICQRGTSLTIQCQVDSQVTMMFWYRQQPGQSLTLIATANQGSEATYESGFVIDKFPISRPNLTFSTLTVSNMSPEDSSIYLCSVPSRGGYIFGSGTRLTVV.

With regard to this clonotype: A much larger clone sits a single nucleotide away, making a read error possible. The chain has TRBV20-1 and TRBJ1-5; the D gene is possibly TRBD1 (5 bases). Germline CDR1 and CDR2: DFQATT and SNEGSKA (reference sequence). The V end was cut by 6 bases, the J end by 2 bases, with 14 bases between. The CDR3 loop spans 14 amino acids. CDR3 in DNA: TGCAGTGCAAAGGGGACTTTGGGCAATCAGCCCCAGCATTTT. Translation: CSAKGTLGNQPQHF.

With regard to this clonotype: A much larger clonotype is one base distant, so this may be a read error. CDR3 loop: CSANPTNTQYF. The CDR3, as DNA: TGCAGTGCTAATCCTACAAATACGCAGTATTTT. The rearrangement joins TRBV20-1 to TRBJ2-3; no definite D call. Germline V gives CDR1 DFQATT, CDR2 SNEGSKA (reference sequence). V lost 4 bases, J lost 7 bases, and 9 bases lay in between. There are 11 residues in the CDR3.